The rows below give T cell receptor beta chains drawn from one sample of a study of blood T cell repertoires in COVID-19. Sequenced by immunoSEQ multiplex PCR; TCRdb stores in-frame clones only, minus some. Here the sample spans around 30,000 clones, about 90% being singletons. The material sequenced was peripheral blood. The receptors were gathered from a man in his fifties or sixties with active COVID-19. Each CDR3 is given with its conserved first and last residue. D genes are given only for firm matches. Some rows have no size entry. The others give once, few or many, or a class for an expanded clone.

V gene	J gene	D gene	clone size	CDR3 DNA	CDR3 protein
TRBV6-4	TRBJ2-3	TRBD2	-	TGTGCCAGCAGTTCTTCCCTAGCGGGAGTACCGGATACGCAGTATTTT	CASSSSLAGVPDTQYF
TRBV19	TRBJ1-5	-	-	TGTGCCAGTAGTATGGGTTCTGGGGGGGCGACGCAGCCCCAGCATTTT	CASSMGSGGATQPQHF
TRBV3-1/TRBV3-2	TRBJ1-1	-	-	TGTGCCAGCAGCCAAGATATGTTTAGGGGCACTGAAGCTTTCTTT	CASSQDMFRGTEAFF
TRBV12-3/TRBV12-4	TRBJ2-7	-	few	TGTGCCAGCAGTTTTCTCCCCTACGAGCAGTACTTC	CASSFLPYEQYF
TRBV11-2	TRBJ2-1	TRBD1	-	TGTGCCAGCAGCTCGGGACAGGGCCGGTCCTACAATGAGCAGTTCTTC	CASSSGQGRSYNEQFF
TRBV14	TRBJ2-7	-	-	TGTGCCAGCAGCCCAGGCGGGGCGAGGACCTACGAGCAGTACTTC	CASSPGGARTYEQYF
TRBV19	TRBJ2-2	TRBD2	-	TGTGCCAGTAGTCCGACTAGCGGGAGTTTGGCCGGGGAGCTGTTTTTT	CASSPTSGSLAGELFF
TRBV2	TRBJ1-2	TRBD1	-	TGTGCCAGCGGGAAGGAGGGGGCGGGCTACACCTTC	CASGKEGAGYTF
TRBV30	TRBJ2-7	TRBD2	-	TGTGCCTGGAGGAAAGGGCTAGCGGGCGAGCAGTACTTC	CAWRKGLAGEQYF
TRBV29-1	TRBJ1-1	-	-	TGCAGCGCTGACCGGGGGGTCATGAACACTGAAGCTTTCTTT	CSADRGVMNTEAFF